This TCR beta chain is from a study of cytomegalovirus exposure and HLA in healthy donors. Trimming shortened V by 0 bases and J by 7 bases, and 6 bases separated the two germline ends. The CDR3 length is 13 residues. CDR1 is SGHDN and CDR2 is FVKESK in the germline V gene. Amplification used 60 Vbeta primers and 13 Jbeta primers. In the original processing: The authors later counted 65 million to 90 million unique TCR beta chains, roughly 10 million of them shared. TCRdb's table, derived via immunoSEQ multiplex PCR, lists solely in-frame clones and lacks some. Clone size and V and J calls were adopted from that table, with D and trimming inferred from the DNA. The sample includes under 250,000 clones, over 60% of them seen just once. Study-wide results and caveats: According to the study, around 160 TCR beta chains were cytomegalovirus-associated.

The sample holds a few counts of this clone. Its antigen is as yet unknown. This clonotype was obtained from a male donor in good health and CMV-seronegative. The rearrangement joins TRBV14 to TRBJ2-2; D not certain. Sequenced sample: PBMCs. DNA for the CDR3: TGTGCCAGCAGCCAAGAGTGGCACGGGGAGCTGTTTTTT. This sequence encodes CASSQEWHGELFF.